The rows below give T cell receptor beta chains drawn from one sample of a study of T cell changes during pregnancy in multiple sclerosis. Clones were read by immunoSEQ multiplex PCR, and TCRdb kept only the in-frame ones, dropping some. The table has 85,000 to 100,000 clones, approximately 92% seen once. Source: peripheral blood, taken after pregnancy. The receptors derive from a female donor with multiple sclerosis, enrolled in a pregnancy study. CDR3s include the opening cysteine and the closing phenylalanine or tryptophan. D genes are given only for firm matches. Only some rows state a clone size, as once, few, many or a class for expanded clones.

J: TRBJ2-1
size: NA
D: TRBD2
V: TRBV10-3
CDR3: CAIGTSGAYNEQFF
DNA: TGTGCCATCGGGACTAGCGGGGCGTACAATGAGCAGTTCTTC

J: TRBJ1-3
size: few
D: NA
V: TRBV15
CDR3: CATSIDSSGNTIYF
DNA: TGTGCCACCAGCATAGACAGCTCTGGAAACACCATATATTTT

J: TRBJ1-1
size: few
D: NA
V: TRBV19
CDR3: CASIGGLNTEAFF
DNA: TGTGCCAGTATAGGGGGTTTGAACACTGAAGCTTTCTTT

J: TRBJ2-2
size: NA
D: TRBD2
V: TRBV2
CDR3: CASSVLAGGGTELFF
DNA: TGTGCCAGCAGTGTACTAGCGGGAGGAGGGACGGAGCTGTTTTTT

J: TRBJ2-5
size: NA
D: TRBD1
V: TRBV19
CDR3: CASRPGQGREETQYF
DNA: TGTGCCAGTAGACCGGGACAGGGTCGAGAAGAGACCCAGTACTTC

J: TRBJ2-1
size: NA
D: TRBD1
V: TRBV5-1
CDR3: CASSLGTGGHEQFF
DNA: TGCGCCAGCAGCTTAGGGACAGGGGGCCATGAGCAGTTCTTC

J: TRBJ1-4
size: NA
D: NA
V: TRBV2
CDR3: CASAGQNNEKLFF
DNA: TGTGCCAGCGCCGGACAGAATAATGAAAAACTGTTTTTT

J: TRBJ2-3
size: NA
D: NA
V: TRBV7-9
CDR3: CASSFGAEGDTQYF
DNA: TGTGCCAGCAGCTTCGGGGCGGAGGGAGATACGCAGTATTTT

J: TRBJ2-3
size: NA
D: NA
V: TRBV7-2
CDR3: CASSLFQADTQYF
DNA: TGTGCCAGCAGCTTATTCCAGGCAGATACGCAGTATTTT

J: TRBJ2-1
size: NA
D: TRBD1
V: TRBV11-3
CDR3: CASSLGTGGYNEQFF
DNA: TGTGCCAGCAGCTTAGGGACAGGGGGCTACAATGAGCAGTTCTTC

J: TRBJ2-3
size: NA
D: TRBD1
V: TRBV5-1
CDR3: CASSLGWTGGTDTQYF
DNA: TGCGCCAGCAGCTTGGGCTGGACAGGGGGCACAGATACGCAGTATTTT

J: TRBJ1-5
size: NA
D: NA
V: TRBV13
CDR3: CASSQAGTGEVGNQPQHF
DNA: TGTGCCAGCAGCCAGGCCGGGACGGGGGAAGTGGGCAATCAGCCCCAGCATTTT

J: TRBJ2-7
size: NA
D: NA
V: TRBV6-1
CDR3: CASRVGTRGWEQYF
DNA: TGTGCCAGCAGGGTGGGGACTCGGGGATGGGAGCAGTACTTC

J: TRBJ1-2
size: NA
D: NA
V: TRBV11-2
CDR3: CASSSGSQGGYTF
DNA: TGTGCCAGCAGCTCAGGGTCCCAAGGTGGCTACACCTTC

J: TRBJ1-1
size: NA
D: TRBD1
V: TRBV19
CDR3: CASSTIYGQGNTEAFF
DNA: TGTGCCAGTAGTACCATCTATGGACAGGGGAACACTGAAGCTTTCTTT

J: TRBJ2-1
size: NA
D: TRBD2
V: TRBV7-2
CDR3: CASSQSGRGSNEQFF
DNA: TGTGCCAGCAGCCAGAGCGGGAGGGGATCTAATGAGCAGTTCTTC

J: TRBJ2-7
size: NA
D: TRBD2
V: TRBV5-1
CDR3: CASSPGGETYEQYF
DNA: TGCGCCAGCAGCCCGGGGGGGGAAACCTACGAGCAGTACTTC

J: TRBJ1-2
size: NA
D: NA
V: TRBV5-4
CDR3: CASSLDRDGGYTF
DNA: TGTGCCAGCAGCTTGGACAGGGACGGAGGCTACACCTTC

J: TRBJ2-7
size: NA
D: TRBD1
V: TRBV7-9
CDR3: CASSLGQGIEQYF
DNA: TGTGCCAGCAGCTTAGGACAGGGTATCGAGCAGTACTTC

J: TRBJ2-2
size: NA
D: NA
V: TRBV6-5
CDR3: CASSYIRGTGELFF
DNA: TGTGCCAGCAGTTATATAAGGGGGACCGGGGAGCTGTTTTTT

J: TRBJ1-5
size: NA
D: NA
V: TRBV6-5
CDR3: CASRVVAGQQPQHF
DNA: TGTGCCAGCAGGGTCGTAGCGGGGCAACAGCCCCAGCATTTT

J: TRBJ1-2
size: NA
D: NA
V: TRBV5-1
CDR3: CASSLTEDYGYTF
DNA: TGCGCCAGCAGCTTGACAGAAGACTATGGCTACACCTTC

J: TRBJ1-2
size: NA
D: NA
V: TRBV11-3
CDR3: CASSLVREQGYTF
DNA: TGTGCCAGCAGCTTAGTCAGGGAACAAGGCTACACCTTC

J: TRBJ1-2
size: NA
D: NA
V: TRBV10-1
CDR3: CASSDAQGTGGYTF
DNA: TGCGCCAGCAGTGATGCCCAGGGGACCGGTGGCTACACCTTC

J: TRBJ2-1
size: NA
D: NA
V: TRBV30
CDR3: CAWNIWARYNEQFF
DNA: TGTGCCTGGAATATCTGGGCACGCTACAATGAGCAGTTCTTC

J: TRBJ1-5
size: NA
D: NA
V: TRBV27
CDR3: CASRRRQDSNQPQHF
DNA: TGTGCCAGCAGGCGCCGACAGGATAGCAATCAGCCCCAGCATTTT

J: TRBJ1-5
size: once
D: TRBD1
V: TRBV19
CDR3: CASSQGDQPQHF
DNA: TGTGCCAGTAGCCAGGGGGATCAGCCCCAGCATTTT

J: TRBJ1-5
size: once
D: NA
V: TRBV6-1
CDR3: CASSTQGNQPQHF
DNA: TGTGCCAGCAGCACCCAGGGAAATCAGCCCCAGCATTTT

J: TRBJ1-4
size: NA
D: NA
V: TRBV27
CDR3: CASGGGDSNEKLFF
DNA: TGTGCCAGCGGAGGGGGGGACTCTAATGAAAAACTGTTTTTT

J: TRBJ2-5
size: NA
D: NA
V: TRBV18
CDR3: CASSPPPGETQYF
DNA: TGTGCCAGCTCACCGCCTCCGGGGGAGACCCAGTACTTC

J: TRBJ1-2
size: once
D: NA
V: TRBV5-1
CDR3: CASSPAGDNYGYTF
DNA: TGCGCCAGCAGCCCCGCAGGGGACAACTATGGCTACACCTTC

J: TRBJ1-4
size: NA
D: TRBD1
V: TRBV15
CDR3: CATSRDQGALEKLFF
DNA: TGTGCCACCAGCAGAGATCAGGGGGCTCTTGAAAAACTGTTTTTT

J: TRBJ1-1
size: NA
D: NA
V: TRBV4-1
CDR3: CASSQDQGVVRTEAFF
DNA: TGCGCCAGCAGCCAAGATCAAGGGGTGGTGAGAACTGAAGCTTTCTTT